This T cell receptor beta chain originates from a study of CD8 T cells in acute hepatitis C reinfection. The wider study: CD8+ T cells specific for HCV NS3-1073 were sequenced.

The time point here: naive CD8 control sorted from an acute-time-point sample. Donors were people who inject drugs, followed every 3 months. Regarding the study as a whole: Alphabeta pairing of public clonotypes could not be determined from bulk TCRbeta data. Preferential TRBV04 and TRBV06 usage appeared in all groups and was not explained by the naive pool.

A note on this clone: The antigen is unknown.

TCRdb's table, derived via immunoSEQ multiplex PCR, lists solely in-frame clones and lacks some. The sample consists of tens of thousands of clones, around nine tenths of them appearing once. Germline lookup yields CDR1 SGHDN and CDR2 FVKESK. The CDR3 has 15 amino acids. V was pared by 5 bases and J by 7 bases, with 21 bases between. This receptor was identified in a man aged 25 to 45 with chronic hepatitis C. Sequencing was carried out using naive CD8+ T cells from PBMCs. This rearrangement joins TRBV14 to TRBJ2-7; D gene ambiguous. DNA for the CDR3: TGTGCCAGCAGCACTGGGGTGGGGAAAGCTTCTGAGCAGTACTTC. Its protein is CASSTGVGKASEQYF.